This T cell receptor (beta chain) derives from a study of tumor-infiltrating lymphocytes in primary liver carcinoma (dated by TCRdb to the late 2010s). The study in broad terms: Between late 2015 and early 2016, roughly five patients in China with histopathologically diagnosed primary liver carcinoma had surgical resection. Hepatocellular carcinoma (four) or combined HCC and intrahepatic cholangiocarcinoma (one) was present in the five patients, who were three men and two women aged 30 to 69 years. Tumors of the five patients were stage T1-T3 N0M0 with maximum diameters of 4.2 to 10 cm. Each sample produced roughly 3.65 to 7.5 million productive TCRbeta reads, and read depth showed no significant difference between tissue types. The study combined TCRbeta repertoire sequencing, expression microarrays and whole-exome sequencing across five regions of each liver tumor, with adjacent normal tissue and blood. A total of roughly 35 specimens from 5 patients, comprising approximately 25 tumor regions, 5 adjacent noncancerous liver tissues and 5 peripheral blood samples, were covered by TCRbeta repertoire sequencing. Technical replicate repertoires showed high reproducibility, with mean shared-clone rates about 0.88 and correlation coefficients above 0.95.

TRIzol reagent was used to extract blood RNA from unsorted whole blood, while the DNeasy Blood & Tissue kit provided the germline DNA. At the time of sampling, the patients were treatment-naive and had chronic HBV infection. Before surgery, about 4 milliliters of peripheral blood were collected into K2EDTA tubes. The CDR3 holds 12 amino acids from the cysteine to the phenylalanine. Only CDR3 DNA remains: 36 bases, in frame from the first base. According to the germline V gene (reference sequence), CDR1 reads SGHNT and CDR2 reads YYREEE. Starting from around 500 ng total RNA, TCRbeta-specific cDNA was produced by reverse transcription with a constant-region primer and ProtoScript II reverse transcriptase. The TCRbeta libraries were prepared through three rounds of nested multiplex PCR following a slightly modified ARM-PCR procedure. Multiplex TRBV1-TRBV30 forward primers and a Cbeta reverse primer were used in the first two PCR rounds, each of which was run for 10 to 11 cycles. Sample barcodes and Illumina adapters were attached in a final 25-cycle PCR using Deep VentR polymerase. Before sequencing, amplicons of 200-500 bp were purified from gel using a QIAquick gel extraction kit. The TCRbeta amplicons were sequenced with 250-bp paired-end reads on an Illumina HiSeq 2500. As for the original processing: To recover full CDR3 sequences, reads were quality-trimmed using Trimmomatic v0.33 and paired reads were then merged using FLASH v1.2.11. MiGEC v1.2.1b assigned V, D and J germline segments to the rearranged TCRbeta sequences. VDJtools v1.0.0 computed clonotype statistics and Shannon-Wiener diversity indices. To reduce sampling bias, subsequent analyses other than the diversity analysis used only the 250 most abundant clonotypes in each sample. TCRdb reprocessing: public reads trimmed at Q25 with fastp, clones called with MiXCR, in-frame beta chains kept. When rows share a CDR3 protein, they turn into one entry using the most common DNA and genes. The V and J calls follow TCRdb's processing rather than the paper's. The table for this sample lists approximately 300,000 distinct CDR3 sequences; roughly two thirds of them were counted only once. The top ten constitute 9% of the sample.

The full study reports these points: Repertoire overlap was found to be higher between tumor regions (mean around 35%) than between tumor-adjacent (around 17%) or tumor-blood (roughly 15%) pairs, consistent with antigen-driven expansion. Comparison of CD4+ and CD8+ T cell repertoires was precluded by the use of bulk unsorted samples. Compared with blood, tumors had a significantly larger share of the repertoire taken up by the top 250 clones (p = 0.039). Only the TCR beta chain was sequenced, so true repertoire diversity is likely underestimated because unpaired alpha chains were not captured. With just five or six patients in the study, the authors point out that the findings should be validated in a larger study.

Of note for this clonotype: Which antigen it targets is not known. The junction departs from germline at one end; a sequencing error may be responsible.

The V gene is TRBV5-4 and the J gene is TRBJ1-1; the D gene assignment is ambiguous. This receptor was identified in a man aged 35 to 55 with primary liver carcinoma and hepatitis B virus infection. The sample taken for sequencing was peripheral blood. The sequenced DNA is TGTGCCCGCAGTTTGGAGACCCCCCAGGCTTTCTTT. This is translated as CARSLETPQAFF. Extended through the reference TRBV5-4 and TRBJ1-1 proteins, this CDR3 yields the full variable domain: ETGVTQSPTHLIKTRGQQVTLRCSSQSGHNTVSWYQQALGQGPQFIFQYYREEENGRGNFPPRFSGLQFPNYSSELNVNALELDDSALYLCARSLETPQAFFGQGTRLTVV.